The present entry profiles one T cell receptor (beta chain) with its context. Sequenced by immunoSEQ multiplex PCR; TCRdb stores in-frame clones only, minus some. The sample records about 130,000 clones, over 75% being singletons. The data belong to a study of blood T cell repertoires in COVID-19. Study background: Samples of COVID-19 (acute and convalescent) were obtained from the United States, Italy and Spain.

This CDR3 comprises 15 residues. Per the germline V gene, CDR1 is MNHEY and CDR2 is SVGEGT. The germline V and J ends were trimmed by 5 bases and 1 base, with 14 bases remaining between them. The chain couples TRBV6-2 or TRBV6-3 to TRBJ2-5; D is unclear. The sequenced sample was peripheral blood. The sequence was obtained from a middle-aged man with active or convalescent COVID-19. CDR3 sequence: CASSPNKLSQETQYF. CDR3 DNA sequence: TGTGCCAGCAGTCCGAACAAACTAAGCCAAGAGACCCAGTACTTC.